The source of this T cell receptor beta chain is a study of T cells in Graves' hyperthyroidism and ophthalmopathy. Study observations and caveats: Ophthalmopathy was separated from stable hyperthyroidism by a 13 V-J model. Blood also held most thyroid clonotypes expanded beyond 0.001.

A remark on this clonotype: The target antigen is unknown.

This CDR3 is 15 amino acids long. CDR1 is MNHEY and CDR2 is SMNVEV in the germline V gene (reference sequence). Trimming took 3 bases from V and 4 from J; bases not matched to a gene: 7. RNA transcripts were the template for amplifying TCR beta CDR3 regions. The TCR CDR3 was amplified in a first-round RT-PCR using the HTBI primer set. MiXCR, applied by TCRdb to the multiplex PCR reads, yields one record per CDR3 protein. The repertoire holds roughly 93,000 distinct CDR3 sequences, with 51% as singletons. The receptor comes from a woman between 40 and 50 years old with Graves' hyperthyroidism. Sequenced material: blood. This chain uses TRBV27 with TRBJ2-7; 9 nucleotides match TRBD1. CDR3 sequence reads: CASSLGQGFRYEQYF. The CDR3 DNA follows: TGTGCCAGCAGTTTGGGACAGGGATTCCGATACGAGCAGTACTTC.